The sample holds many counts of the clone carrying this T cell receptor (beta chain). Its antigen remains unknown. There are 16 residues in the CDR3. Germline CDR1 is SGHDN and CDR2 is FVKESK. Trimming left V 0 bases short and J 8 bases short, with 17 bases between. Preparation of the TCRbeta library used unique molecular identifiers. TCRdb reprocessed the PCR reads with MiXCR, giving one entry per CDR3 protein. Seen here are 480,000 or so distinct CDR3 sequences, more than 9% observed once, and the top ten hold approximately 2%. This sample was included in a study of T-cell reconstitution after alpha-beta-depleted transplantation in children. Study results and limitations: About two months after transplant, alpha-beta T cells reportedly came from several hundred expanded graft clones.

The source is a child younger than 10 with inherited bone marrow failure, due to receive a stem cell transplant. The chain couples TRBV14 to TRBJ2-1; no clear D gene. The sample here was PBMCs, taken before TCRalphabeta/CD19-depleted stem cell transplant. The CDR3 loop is CASSQEGYFMVDEQFF. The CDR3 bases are TGTGCCAGCAGCCAAGAAGGGTACTTTATGGTCGATGAGCAGTTCTTC.